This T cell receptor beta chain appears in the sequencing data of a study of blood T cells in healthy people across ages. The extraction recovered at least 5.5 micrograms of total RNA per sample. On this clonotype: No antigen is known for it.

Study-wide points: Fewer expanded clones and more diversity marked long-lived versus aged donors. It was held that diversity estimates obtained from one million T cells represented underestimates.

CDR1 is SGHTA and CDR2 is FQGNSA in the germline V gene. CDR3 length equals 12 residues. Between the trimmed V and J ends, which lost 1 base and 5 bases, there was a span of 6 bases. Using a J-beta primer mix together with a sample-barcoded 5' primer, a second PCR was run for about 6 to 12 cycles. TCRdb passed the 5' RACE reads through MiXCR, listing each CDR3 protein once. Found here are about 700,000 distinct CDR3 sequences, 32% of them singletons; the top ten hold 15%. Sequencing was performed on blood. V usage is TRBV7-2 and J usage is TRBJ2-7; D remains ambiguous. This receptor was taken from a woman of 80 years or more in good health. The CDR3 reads CASSLVRNEQYV. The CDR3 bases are TGTGCCAGCAGCTTAGTACGTAACGAGCAGTACGTC.